This is a list of T cell receptor beta chains from one sample in a study of post-analysis software for immune sequencing data. TCRdb independently ran MiXCR on the PCR reads; one entry per CDR3 protein. The profile shows hundreds of thousands of distinct CDR3 sequences, 39% of them singletons. Input material: blood. The receptors originated from a girl aged 2 to 10 with multiple sclerosis. CDR3s include the opening cysteine and the closing phenylalanine or tryptophan. The D gene is left open where the match is weak. Not all rows give a size; the values are once, few, many and, for expanded clones, a class.

TRBV6-5	TRBJ1-2	NA	NA	TGTGCCAGCAGTTGGGGGACCGAGGATGTAGGCTACACCTTC	CASSWGTEDVGYTF
TRBV28	TRBJ2-3	NA	TRBD2	TGTGCCAGCAGTTTCCAGGGACTAGAGTATTTT	CASSFQGLEYF
TRBV2	TRBJ2-7	NA	TRBD1	TGTGCCAGCGACAGGGTCGACTACGAGCAGTACTTC	CASDRVDYEQYF
TRBV29-1	TRBJ2-3	NA	TRBD2	TGCAGCGGAAAAGGGAGGGTCACAGATACGCAGTATTTT	CSGKGRVTDTQYF
TRBV27	TRBJ2-1	NA	NA	TGTGCCAGCAGTTTAGGGACAAATCACAATGAGCAGTTCTTC	CASSLGTNHNEQFF
TRBV5-1	TRBJ2-1	NA	TRBD2	TGCGCCAGCAGGGTCGTAGCGGGGGGGCGTTACAATGAGCAGTTCTTC	CASRVVAGGRYNEQFF
TRBV12-3/TRBV12-4	TRBJ2-5	NA	TRBD2	TGTGCCAGCAGGTCTCCGGGACTAGCTGGGGAGACCCAGTACTTC	CASRSPGLAGETQYF
TRBV11-2	TRBJ2-7	NA	NA	TGTGCCAGCAGCTTAACTAGGGCAAGCGAGCAGTACTTC	CASSLTRASEQYF
TRBV20-1	TRBJ2-7	few	TRBD2	TGCAGTGCTCCTGGACTAGCGGGCTACGAGCAGTACTTC	CSAPGLAGYEQYF
TRBV27	TRBJ2-3	NA	TRBD1	TGTGCCAGCACCCACGTACGGGACAGCGGAGATACGCAGTATTTT	CASTHVRDSGDTQYF
TRBV7-3	TRBJ2-3	NA	TRBD2	TGTGCCAGCAGTTTAGCGGGAGTTCTAGATACGCAGTATTTT	CASSLAGVLDTQYF
TRBV5-1	TRBJ2-7	NA	NA	TGCGCCAGCAGTCAAGAATCGGGCGGGTGGGCCGAGCAGTACTTC	CASSQESGGWAEQYF
TRBV24-1	TRBJ1-2	NA	TRBD1	TGTGCCACCAGTGATCCAGGACAGGGGGCTGAAGGCTACACCTTC	CATSDPGQGAEGYTF